This TCR beta chain came from a study of T cells after yellow fever vaccination (dated by TCRdb to the late 2010s). Concerning the study at large: Libraries from fractions with low cell numbers were prepared with the SMART-Seq v4 Ultra Low Input RNA kit. To follow T-cell clones before and after primary and booster YFV17D yellow fever vaccination, bulk TCR alpha and beta repertoires were sequenced over time. Two healthy male donors made up the cohort, one aged 18 to 29 years and the other aged 30 to 39 years. Bulk PBMC replicates and cell subsets were isolated from blood drawn at multiple timepoints before and after both primary and secondary immunization. Study-wide findings and limitations: Because only two donors were included in the study, the extent to which the findings can be generalized is limited. After the booster, most of the clones that had expanded following primary vaccination were detected again (almost 98% of CD4 and around 90% of CD8), which suggests that memory was broadly maintained. A small fraction of clonotypes showed up in both the CD4 and CD8 compartments, probably as a result of convergent recombination. Computational filtering was needed because FACS-sorted repertoires could contain abundant contaminating clonotypes from the bulk population. The secondary T-cell response was found to be weaker but faster than the primary response, with a peak reached on day 5 rather than on day 15.

This clonotype was recorded at least ten times. Its target antigen remains unknown. One base away there is no much larger clone; base qualities are not given. TCR cDNA was synthesized by 5'RACE template switching, through which a universal primer site and unique molecular identifiers were introduced. Priming of cDNA synthesis was performed from both the TCR alpha and TCR beta constant segments. Library amplification involved two PCR steps, and the second step added sample barcodes and sequencing adapters. Sequencing of the libraries was done on either Illumina HiSeq 2500 (2x100 bp) or NovaSeq (2x150 bp). Per the original workflow: MIGEC was used to demultiplex reads and collapse the reads into UMI consensus sequences, and MiXCR was used for V(D)J alignment. Vaccine-responding clonotypes were defined with edgeR using replicate PBMC samples, requiring FDR below 0.01 and a log2 fold change above 5 up to day 15. Each bulk clonotype received a CD4 or CD8 identity based on whether the sequenced CD4 or CD8 repertoire contained that clonotype at higher abundance. Through fastp at Q25 and MiXCR, TCRdb rebuilt clones from the public reads, retaining in-frame beta chains. Rows matching on CDR3 protein sequence are summarized as one entry with the most common DNA and genes. TCRdb, rather than the study authors, made the V and J calls. This sample holds over 300,000 distinct CDR3 sequences; around 7% were observed only once. About a sixth of the sample is taken by the ten largest.

The treatment or condition label of this sample denotes: live attenuated yellow fever vaccine strain. At each blood-draw timepoint, two biological replicates of bulk PBMCs were collected. PBMCs were isolated from peripheral blood using a standard Ficoll-Paque protocol. TriZol was used to extract RNA from bulk PBMCs, from CD4 and CD8 fractions, and from dextramer-positive and dextramer-negative fractions. This material consisted of PBMCs, taken about 49 days after the first yellow fever vaccination. The sequence was collected from a man between 18 and 29 years old who received the YFV17D yellow fever vaccine.

The bases read TGTGCCAGCAGCTTGTTGGGCCCTCGGGGCACCGGGGAGCTGTTTTTT. This gives the protein CASSLLGPRGTGELFF. Recombination connected TRBV5-6 to TRBJ2-2; tentative D gene TRBD2, with 5 bases matching. The germline V gene supplies CDR1 SGHDT and CDR2 YYEEEE. The CDR3 has 16 amino acids, counting the end cysteine and phenylalanine. The retained sequence is limited to the CDR3, 48 bases, with the frame set at the first base. V is shortened by 1 base, J by 4 bases, and the region joining them spans 14 bases.